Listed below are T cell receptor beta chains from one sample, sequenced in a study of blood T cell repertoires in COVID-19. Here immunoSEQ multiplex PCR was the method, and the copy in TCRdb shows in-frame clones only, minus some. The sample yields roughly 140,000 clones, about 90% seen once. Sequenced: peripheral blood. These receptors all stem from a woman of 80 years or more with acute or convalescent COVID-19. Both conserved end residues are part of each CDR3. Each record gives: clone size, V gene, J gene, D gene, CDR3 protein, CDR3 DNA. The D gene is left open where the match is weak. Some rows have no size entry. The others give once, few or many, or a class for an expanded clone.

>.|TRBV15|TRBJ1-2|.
CATSRGKGANYGYTF
TGTGCCACCAGCAGAGGAAAGGGGGCTAACTATGGCTACACCTTC
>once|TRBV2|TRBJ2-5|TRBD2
CASIYAGLAGKGETQYF
TGTGCCAGCATCTACGCGGGACTAGCGGGGAAAGGCGAGACCCAGTACTTC
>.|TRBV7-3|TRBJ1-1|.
CASSVQQGTEAFF
TGTGCCAGCAGCGTTCAACAGGGCACTGAAGCTTTCTTT
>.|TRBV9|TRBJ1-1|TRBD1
CASSVGTGTEAFF
TGTGCCAGCAGCGTAGGGACAGGCACTGAAGCTTTCTTT
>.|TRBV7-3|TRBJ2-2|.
CASSLMAASNTGELFF
TGTGCCAGCAGCTTAATGGCGGCGTCGAACACCGGGGAGCTGTTTTTT
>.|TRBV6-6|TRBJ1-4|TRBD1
CASSYRVQGTNEKLFF
TGTGCCAGCAGTTACCGAGTACAGGGGACTAATGAAAAACTGTTTTTT
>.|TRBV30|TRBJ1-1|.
CASDKVQGRATEAFF
TGTGCCTCCGATAAGGTTCAGGGCAGGGCCACTGAAGCTTTCTTT
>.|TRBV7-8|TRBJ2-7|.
CASSDLSWTVSYEQYF
TGTGCCAGCAGTGACCTCTCGTGGACAGTATCCTACGAGCAGTACTTC
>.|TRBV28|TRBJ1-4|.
CASSTGQLGEKLFF
TGTGCCAGCAGCACCGGCCAACTGGGCGAAAAACTGTTTTTT
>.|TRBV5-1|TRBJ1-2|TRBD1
CASTLGTGDLRGYGYTF
TGCGCCAGCACCCTGGGGACAGGGGACCTCAGGGGATATGGCTACACCTTC
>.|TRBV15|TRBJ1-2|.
CATSRGGNGYTF
TGTGCCACCAGCAGAGGAGGGAATGGCTACACCTTC
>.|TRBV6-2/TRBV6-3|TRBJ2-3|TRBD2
CASSPAGGLAGVNQYF
TGTGCCAGCAGCCCCGCCGGGGGACTAGCGGGGGTCAACCAGTATTTT
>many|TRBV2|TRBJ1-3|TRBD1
CASQEQGAPGNTIYF
TGTGCCAGCCAAGAGCAGGGGGCGCCAGGAAACACCATATATTTT
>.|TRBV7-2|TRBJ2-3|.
CASSLRGYREGSTDTQYF
TGTGCCAGCAGCTTAAGGGGCTACAGGGAGGGGAGCACAGATACGCAGTATTTT
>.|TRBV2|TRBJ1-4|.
CASSVGEGELFF
TGTGCCAGCAGTGTAGGGGAGGGGGAACTGTTTTTT
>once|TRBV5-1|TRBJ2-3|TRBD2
CASSWGLAGRGTDTQYF
TGCGCCAGCAGCTGGGGTTTAGCGGGTAGAGGCACAGATACGCAGTATTTT
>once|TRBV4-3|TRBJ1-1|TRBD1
CASSQDRERRAFF
TGCGCCAGCAGCCAGGACAGGGAAAGACGAGCTTTCTTT
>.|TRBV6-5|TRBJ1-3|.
CASSYSRGRGATIYF
TGTGCCAGCAGTTACTCGAGAGGGCGTGGAGCCACCATATATTTT
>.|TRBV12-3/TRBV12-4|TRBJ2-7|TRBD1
CASRGQEADEQYF
TGTGCCAGCAGGGGACAGGAGGCGGACGAGCAGTACTTC
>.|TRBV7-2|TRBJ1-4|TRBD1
CASSLERQGVEKLFF
TGTGCCAGCAGCTTAGAAAGACAGGGAGTGGAAAAACTGTTTTTT
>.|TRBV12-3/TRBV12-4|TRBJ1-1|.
CASRAGGATEAFF
TGTGCCAGCAGGGCGGGGGGGGCCACTGAAGCTTTCTTT
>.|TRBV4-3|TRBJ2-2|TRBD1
CASSQDFPTGEDTGELFF
TGCGCCAGCAGCCAAGACTTCCCGACAGGGGAGGACACCGGGGAGCTGTTTTTT
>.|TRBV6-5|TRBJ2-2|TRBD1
CASSPRDRSSGELFF
TGTGCCAGCAGTCCCCGGGACAGATCTTCCGGGGAGCTGTTTTTT
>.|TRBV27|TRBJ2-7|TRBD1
CASSLRPMVSGTGGYEQYF
TGTGCCAGCAGTTTACGCCCTATGGTTTCCGGGACAGGGGGCTACGAGCAGTACTTC
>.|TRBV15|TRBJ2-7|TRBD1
CATSRGPVGQGVDEQYF
TGTGCCACCAGCAGGGGGCCGGTGGGACAGGGGGTCGACGAGCAGTACTTC
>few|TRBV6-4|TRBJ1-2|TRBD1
CASSAGQAYGYTF
TGTGCCAGCAGTGCGGGACAGGCCTATGGCTACACCTTC
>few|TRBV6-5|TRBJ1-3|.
CASSYSSGRSGNTIYF
TGTGCCAGCAGTTACTCGTCAGGGCGGTCTGGAAACACCATATATTTT
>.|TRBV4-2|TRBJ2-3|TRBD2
CASSQETSGGADTQYF
TGTGCCAGCAGCCAAGAGACTAGCGGGGGGGCAGATACGCAGTATTTT
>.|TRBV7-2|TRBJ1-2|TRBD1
CASSFRQGWDNGYTF
TGTGCCAGCAGCTTCCGACAGGGATGGGACAATGGCTACACCTTC
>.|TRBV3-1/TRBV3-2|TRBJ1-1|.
CASSQGQNTEAFF
TGTGCCAGCAGCCAGGGACAGAACACTGAAGCTTTCTTT
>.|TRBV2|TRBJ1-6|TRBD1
CASSELAGQGASPLHF
TGTGCCAGCAGTGAGTTAGCGGGACAGGGAGCTTCACCCCTCCACTTT
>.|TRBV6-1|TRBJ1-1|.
CASSERPDSGTEAFF
TGTGCCAGCAGTGAAAGACCCGACAGTGGCACTGAAGCTTTCTTT
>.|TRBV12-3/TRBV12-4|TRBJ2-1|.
CASSWEPYNEQFF
TGTGCCAGCAGTTGGGAGCCCTACAATGAGCAGTTCTTC
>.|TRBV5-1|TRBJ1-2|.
CASSLTTGGHGYTF
TGCGCCAGCAGCTTGACTACCGGGGGACATGGCTACACCTTC
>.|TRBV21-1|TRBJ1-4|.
CASRGATRQGATNEKLFF
TGTGCCAGCAGGGGGGCAACTCGACAGGGCGCAACTAATGAAAAACTGTTTTTT
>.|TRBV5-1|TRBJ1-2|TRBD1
CASSSVPGTDNGYTF
TGCGCCAGCAGCTCTGTCCCCGGGACAGATAATGGCTACACCTTC
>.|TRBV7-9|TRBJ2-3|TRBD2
CASSPGGAGTDTQYF
TGTGCCAGCAGCCCGGGGGGGGCTGGCACAGATACGCAGTATTTT
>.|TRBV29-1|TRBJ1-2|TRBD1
CSVGSGDRVYGYTF
TGCAGCGTGGGGTCAGGGGACAGGGTCTATGGCTACACCTTC
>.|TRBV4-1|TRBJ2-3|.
CASSQIGVADTQYF
TGCGCCAGCAGCCAAATCGGGGTCGCAGATACGCAGTATTTT
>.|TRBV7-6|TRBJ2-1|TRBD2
CASSLPVSGGAFYNEQFF
TGTGCCAGCAGCTTACCCGTTAGCGGGGGGGCGTTTTACAATGAGCAGTTCTTC
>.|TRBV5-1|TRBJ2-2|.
CASSPGQATGELFF
TGCGCCAGCAGCCCAGGACAAGCGACCGGGGAGCTGTTTTTT